The 21 T cell receptor beta chains given below trace back to one sample, sequenced in a study of identical twins. Using its own MiXCR run on the 5' RACE reads, TCRdb lists one record per CDR3 protein. The sample has some 500,000 distinct CDR3 sequences, 12% to 15% seen once. The same sample was also used in a study of yellow fever vaccine responses in identical twins.

Sequencing input: CD4+ T cells sorted from blood. All receptors derive from a young woman in good health.

This clonotype was recorded a few times. The chain is built from TRBV10-3 and TRBJ2-5; 8 bases fit TRBD1. This CDR3 is 15 amino acids long. Germline values: CDR1 ENHRY, CDR2 SYGVKD. The J segment lost 4 bases and the V segment lost 2 bases, leaving 6 bases of the junction unmatched. CDR3 in DNA: TGTGCCATCAGTGAGGGCAGGGGGCGCCTAGAGACCCAGTACTTC. Protein: CAISEGRGRLETQYF.

This clonotype was found a few times. The V gene is TRBV2, the J gene TRBJ2-7; D not certain. This CDR3 has 14 residues. Between the trimmed V and J ends, which lost 7 bases and 0 bases, there was a span of 13 bases. Germline V CDR1 and CDR2: SNHLY, FYNNEI. Here the CDR3 DNA reads TGTGCCAGCAAAGTGGACGCAAGCTCCTACGAGCAGTACTTC. Encoded protein: CASKVDASSYEQYF.

This clonotype was counted between two and nine times. V gene TRBV4-2 combines with J gene TRBJ1-2; D unresolved. With 3 bases removed from V and 4 bases from J, the gap between germline ends came to 12 bases. The CDR3 sequence is 14 residues long. The germline gives CDR1 LGHNA, CDR2 YNFKEQ. The CDR3 loop reads CASSHGDGGYGYTF. The CDR3 DNA sequence: TGTGCCAGCAGCCACGGCGACGGTGGCTATGGCTACACCTTC.

This clonotype has at least ten counts. V and J are TRBV29-1 and TRBJ2-1; D is ambiguous. V was pared by 4 bases and J by 9 bases, with 7 bases between. The CDR3 has 10 residues. The germline V gene has CDR1 SQVTM and CDR2 ANQGSEA. CDR3 amino acids: CSVAVIEQFF. The CDR3 DNA is TGCAGCGTTGCAGTGATTGAGCAGTTCTTC.

This clonotype occurred once. V and J are TRBV6-2 or TRBV6-3 and TRBJ2-4; D perhaps matches TRBD2 (6 bases). This CDR3 region has 16 residues. In germline, CDR1 is MNHEY, CDR2 SVGEGT. Trimming removed 0 bases at V and 6 bases at J, with 15 bases between. CDR3 bases: TGTGCCAGCAGTTACTCGTCCGGCGGGGTTCCAAACATTCAGTACTTC. As protein: CASSYSSGGVPNIQYF.

The gene calls are TRBV2 and TRBJ1-1; D is uncertain. Deletions cut 6 bases from V and 6 bases from J, with 11 bases between. The CDR3 has 12 amino acids. CDR1 SNHLY and CDR2 FYNNEI come from the germline V gene. CDR3 amino acids: CASRDSGAEAFF. CDR3 in DNA: TGTGCCAGCAGGGATTCCGGGGCTGAAGCTTTCTTT.

V and J are TRBV5-1 and TRBJ2-7; D gene uncertain. The V end was cut by 4 bases, the J end by 4 bases, with 15 bases between. The CDR3 sequence is 14 residues long. Per germline, CDR1 SGHRS and CDR2 YFSETQ. The CDR3 DNA is TGCGCCAGCAGCCCCGCCGGGTCGAGGTACGAGCAGTACTTC. It is translated as CASSPAGSRYEQYF.

The chain carries TRBV27 and TRBJ2-2, with D perhaps TRBD1 (6 bases). Trimming pared 7 bases from V and 0 bases from J, leaving 12 bases between. The CDR3 sequence is 15 residues long. CDR1 is MNHEY, CDR2 SMNVEV, per germline (reference sequence). CDR3 DNA sequence: TGTGCCAGCACCGTTGGACAGACGAACACCGGGGAGCTGTTTTTT. Encoded protein: CASTVGQTNTGELFF.

The chain employs TRBV4-2 and TRBJ1-4, with 7 nucleotides matching TRBD1. This CDR3 region has 15 residues. Per the germline V gene, CDR1 is LGHNA and CDR2 is YNFKEQ. Trimming removed 3 bases from V and 6 bases from J; junction bases left unmatched: 7. CDR3 in DNA: TGTGCCAGCAGCCAGGGCGGGACAGTTGATGAAAAACTGTTTTTT. Residues: CASSQGGTVDEKLFF.

This clonotype has at least ten counts. The chain is built from TRBV20-1 and TRBJ2-1, with unresolved D. CDR3 length: 13 amino acids. CDR1 is DFQATT and CDR2 is SNEGSKA in the germline V gene (reference sequence). Trimming pared 4 bases from V and 9 bases from J, leaving 16 bases between. CDR3 sequence: CSAMVPGVGEQFF. The CDR3 coding sequence is TGCAGTGCTATGGTGCCAGGCGTGGGTGAGCAGTTCTTC.

The table lists this clonotype with a few counts. The genes are TRBV20-1 and TRBJ2-5; D not resolved. V gave up 3 bases and J gave up 4 bases, with 9 bases separating them. Germline V gene lookup returns CDR1 DFQATT and CDR2 SNEGSKA (reference sequence). The CDR3 runs to 12 residues. CDR3 DNA: TGCAGTGCTAGGTGGTTCGCAGAGACCCAGTACTTC. This encodes CSARWFAETQYF.

This clonotype has just a few counts. This CDR3 reads CSASPDRGFSSYNEQFF. The CDR3 nucleotides are TGCAGTGCTAGCCCGGACAGGGGCTTCAGCTCCTACAATGAGCAGTTCTTC. The gene calls are TRBV20-1 and TRBJ2-1, with 9 bases identical to TRBD1. The CDR3 is 17 amino acids. J was trimmed by 0 bases and V by 3 bases; bases with no gene match: 9. Germline lookup yields CDR1 DFQATT and CDR2 SNEGSKA (reference sequence).

A word on this clonotype: It may be a read error: a sequence one base away is much more abundant. The chain recombines TRBV5-1 with TRBJ2-2, with unresolved D. The germline gives CDR1 SGHRS, CDR2 YFSETQ. V lost 0 bases and J lost 0, with 3 bases in between. CDR3 length equals 14 residues. The CDR3 loop is CASSLDANTGELFF. The CDR3 bases are TGCGCCAGCAGCTTGGACGCGAACACCGGGGAGCTGTTTTTT.

V usage is TRBV2 and J usage is TRBJ2-3; 13 nucleotides align to TRBD2. V shed 4 bases and J 4 bases; nucleotides not matched to a gene: 8. Germline CDR1 SNHLY, CDR2 FYNNEI. The CDR3 is made up of 17 amino acids. The CDR3 DNA is TGTGCCAGCAGTGCCGGGACTAGCGGGACAGGCGCAGATACGCAGTATTTT. Encoded protein: CASSAGTSGTGADTQYF.

The CDR3 reads CSARDPGTVPYEQYF. The CDR3 region has the DNA TGCAGTGCTAGAGACCCTGGGACAGTTCCCTACGAGCAGTACTTC. This sequence joins TRBV20-1 and TRBJ2-7; 7 nucleotides align to TRBD1. This CDR3 has 15 amino acids. The junction had 7 bases not matched to a gene; V was cut back by 0 bases and J by 2 bases. CDR1 and CDR2 from the germline V gene are DFQATT and SNEGSKA (reference sequence).

This chain's CDR3 is CASSVAGRTNEQFF. Written as DNA, the CDR3 is TGTGCCAGCAGCGTAGCAGGGAGGACTAATGAGCAGTTCTTC. The chain employs TRBV9 and TRBJ2-1, with D possibly being TRBD2 (6 bases). Germline CDR1 and CDR2: SGDLS and YYNGEE. The CDR3 loop spans 14 amino acids. V was cut by 0 bases and J by 7 bases, with 11 bases left in between.

V gene TRBV4-3 combines with J gene TRBJ2-6; D is possibly TRBD1 (6 bases). This CDR3 is 18 amino acids long. Germline V gene data show CDR1 as LGHNA and CDR2 as YSLEER. Trimming left V 3 bases short and J 1 base short, with 16 bases between. The CDR3 here is CASSQDSGVRSGANVLTF. The CDR3, as DNA: TGCGCCAGCAGCCAGGACAGCGGAGTTCGATCTGGGGCCAACGTCCTGACTTTC.

The V call is TRBV12-3 or TRBV12-4, the J call TRBJ1-5; TRBD1 aligns across 8 bases. V was clipped by 6 bases and J by 3 bases; unmatched bases: 4. There are 14 residues in the CDR3. CDR3: CASRKTGDNQPQHF. CDR3 nucleotide sequence: TGTGCCAGCAGGAAGACAGGGGACAATCAGCCCCAGCATTTT.

In this sample, this clonotype turned up many times. The chain is built from TRBV15 and TRBJ2-5, with 7 bases identical to TRBD1. Germline V gene data show CDR1 as LNHNV and CDR2 as YYDKDF (reference sequence). The V gene end was trimmed by 0 bases and the J gene end by 3 bases; junction bases not matched to a gene: 4. This CDR3 contains 15 residues. The DNA for the CDR3 is TGTGCCACCAGCAGAGATCCAGGGGGAAAAGAGACCCAGTACTTC. Encoded protein: CATSRDPGGKETQYF.

This clonotype has a handful of counts. The V gene is TRBV5-1, the J gene TRBJ2-3; no clear D gene. Germline values: CDR1 SGHRS, CDR2 YFSETQ. V lost 1 base to trimming and J lost 2 bases, with 5 bases between them. This CDR3 contains 13 residues. Here the CDR3 DNA reads TGCGCCAGCAGCTTGCAGCCCACAGATACGCAGTATTTT. It is translated as CASSLQPTDTQYF.

The CDR3 region has the DNA TGCAGTGCTTACCAAAGCGGGAGGAACTCCTACAATGAGCAGTTCTTC. Translated: CSAYQSGRNSYNEQFF. The chain is built from TRBV20-1 and TRBJ2-1, with TRBD2 identical over 9 bases. J was trimmed by 0 bases and V by 5 bases; bases with no gene match: 8. Per the germline V gene, CDR1 is DFQATT and CDR2 is SNEGSKA (reference sequence). The CDR3 is 16 residues long.